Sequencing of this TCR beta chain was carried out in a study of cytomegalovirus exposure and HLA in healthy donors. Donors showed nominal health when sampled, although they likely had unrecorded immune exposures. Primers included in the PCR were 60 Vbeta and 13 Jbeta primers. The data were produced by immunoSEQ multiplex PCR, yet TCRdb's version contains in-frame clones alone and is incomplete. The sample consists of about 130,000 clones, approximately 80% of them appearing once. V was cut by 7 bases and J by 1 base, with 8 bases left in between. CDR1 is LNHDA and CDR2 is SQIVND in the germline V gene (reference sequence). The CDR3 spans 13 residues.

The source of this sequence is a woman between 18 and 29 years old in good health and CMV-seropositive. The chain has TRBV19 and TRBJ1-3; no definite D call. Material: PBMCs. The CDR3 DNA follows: TGTGCCAGTACCCCTTTATCTGGAAACACCATATATTTT. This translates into CASTPLSGNTIYF.